The 28 T cell receptor beta chains below all came from one sample that was sequenced in a study of T cell changes during pregnancy in multiple sclerosis. Assay: immunoSEQ multiplex PCR; the TCRdb copy retains only in-frame clones and omits some. Of 56,000 or so clones listed, 75% to 90% were seen once; the top ten hold approximately 0.4%. Sample: CD4+ T cells from peripheral blood mononuclear cells, taken in the third trimester of pregnancy. The receptors come from a female donor with multiple sclerosis, enrolled in a pregnancy study.

Turning to this clone: This sample also contains other DNA sequences that code for the same CDR3. V gene TRBV11-2 combines with J gene TRBJ1-1; D is possibly TRBD1 (5 bases). V was shortened by 2 bases and J by 4 bases, with 14 bases between the two germline ends. CDR1 is SGHAT and CDR2 is FQNNGV in the germline V gene. This CDR3 has 15 residues. CDR3: CASSLIGQGATEAFF. CDR3 DNA sequence: TGTGCCAGCAGCTTAATCGGGCAGGGTGCCACTGAAGCTTTCTTT.

The chain combines TRBV5-1 with TRBJ1-5, with a possible D match to TRBD1 (5 bases). The V end was cut by 3 bases, the J end by 3 bases, with 16 bases between. The germline V gene encodes CDR1 SGHRS and CDR2 YFSETQ. CDR3 length equals 16 residues. The CDR3 sequence is CASSSKQEGPNQPQHF. The CDR3 coding sequence is TGCGCCAGCAGCTCAAAACAGGAGGGCCCCAATCAGCCCCAGCATTTT.

The V and J genes are TRBV6-5 and TRBJ1-1; maybe TRBD1 (5 bases). There are 15 residues in the CDR3. V dropped 2 bases and J dropped 0 bases, with 10 bases sitting between them. Germline CDR1 and CDR2: MNHEY and SVGAGI. CDR3 sequence: CASSYGAGMNTEAFF. In nucleotides, the CDR3 is TGTGCCAGCAGTTACGGGGCCGGAATGAACACTGAAGCTTTCTTT.

The genes are TRBV7-6 and TRBJ2-5, with D hard to call. CDR1 is SGHVS, CDR2 FNYEAQ, per germline. The V end was cut by 5 bases, the J end by 2 bases, with 6 bases between. The CDR3 runs to 12 residues. The CDR3 loop reads CASSPNQETQYF. CDR3 nucleotides: TGTGCCAGCAGCCCAAATCAAGAGACCCAGTACTTC.

The chain joins TRBV5-1 to TRBJ1-3, with TRBD1 as a possible D gene (5 bases). Trimming stripped 2 bases from V and 4 bases from J, with 10 bases between. The germline V gene has CDR1 SGHRS and CDR2 YFSETQ. The length of the CDR3 is 14 residues. The CDR3 nucleotides read TGCGCCAGCAGCTTTGCGCCAGGGGGAAACACCATATATTTT. This codes for CASSFAPGGNTIYF. Full variable domain (remainder filled in from reference TRBV5-1 and TRBJ1-3): KAGVTQTPRYLIKTRGQQVTLSCSPISGHRSVSWYQQTPGQGLQFLFEYFSETQRNKGNFPGRFSGRQFSNSRSEMNVSTLELGDSALYLCASSFAPGGNTIYFGEGSWLTVV.

The chain has TRBV10-3 and TRBJ1-2; 8 bases agree with TRBD1. There are 16 residues in the CDR3. Losses at the gene ends were 2 bases for V and 4 bases for J; bases not matched to a gene: 9. The germline CDR1 and CDR2 sequences are ENHRY and SYGVKD. The CDR3 region is CAISEVQGASFYGYTF. DNA of the CDR3: TGTGCCATCAGTGAGGTCCAGGGGGCTTCTTTCTATGGCTACACCTTC.

As to this clone: One end of the junction does not line up with germline, which may come from a read error. CDR3 nucleotides: TGTGCCAGCAGCTTAGCGGAATTGAGGGACAGACGAAATTTT. The encoded protein is CASSLAELRDRRNF. The genes are TRBV7-8 and TRBJ2-3; 7 bases map to TRBD1. The CDR3 has 14 amino acids. From germline, CDR1 is SGHVS and CDR2 FQNEAQ.

J is TRBJ2-1 and V is TRBV30; the match to TRBD2 covers 7 bases. V was pared by 3 bases and J by 8 bases, with 7 bases of the junction left unmatched. Germline V lookup: CDR1 GTSNPN, CDR2 SVGIG (reference sequence). The CDR3 extends over 13 amino acids. CDR3 bases: TGTGCCTGGAGCGTTCTGCGGGAGCATGAGCAGTTCTTC. Its protein product is CAWSVLREHEQFF. Full variable domain (remainder filled in from reference TRBV30 and TRBJ2-1): SQTIHQWPATLVQPVGSPLSLECTVEGTSNPNLYWYRQAAGRGLQLLFYSVGIGQISSEVPQNLSASRPQDRQFILSSKKLLLSDSGFYLCAWSVLREHEQFFGPGTRLTVL.

The rearrangement uses TRBV9 and TRBJ2-3; TRBD2 matches 14 bases. This CDR3 is 16 amino acids long. Germline loops: CDR1 SGDLS, CDR2 YYNGEE. V gave up 4 bases and J gave up 1 base; unmatched junction bases: 2. The CDR3 sequence: CASSLGLAGGTDTQYF. The CDR3 DNA reads TGTGCCAGCAGCTTGGGACTAGCGGGGGGCACAGATACGCAGTATTTT.

The genes are TRBV18 and TRBJ2-5; D may be TRBD2 (6 bases). The length of the CDR3 is 16 residues. Trimming removed 0 bases at V and 6 bases at J, with 17 bases between. Looked up from germline, CDR1 is KGHSH and CDR2 is LQKENI. The CDR3 DNA follows: TGTGCCAGCTCACCACCAATTTACGAGCGGGCGAAGACCCAGTACTTC. This gives the protein CASSPPIYERAKTQYF. The full variable domain, in which reference TRBV18 and TRBJ2-5 provide the parts outside the CDR3, is NAGVMQNPRHLVRRRGQEARLRCSPMKGHSHVYWYRQLPEEGLKFMVYLQKENIIDESGMPKERFSAEFPKEGPSILRIQQVVRGDSAAYFCASSPPIYERAKTQYFGPGTRLLVL.

The chain is built from TRBV27 and TRBJ1-3, with a tentative D call TRBD1 (6 bases). Trimming left V 5 bases short and J 2 bases short, with 10 bases between. The length of the CDR3 is 14 residues. Germline V gives CDR1 MNHEY, CDR2 SMNVEV (reference sequence). The CDR3 DNA sequence: TGTGCCAGCAGTCAACAGGGCACTGGAAACACCATATATTTT. Protein: CASSQQGTGNTIYF.

CDR3 bases: TGTGCCAGCAGTCTGGGGGGACAGGGCTACGAGCAGTACTTC. It encodes CASSLGGQGYEQYF. The chain couples TRBV19 to TRBJ2-7, with 9 bases lining up with TRBD1. V lost 9 bases to trimming and J lost 3 bases; unmatched junction nucleotides: 9. This CDR3 is built from 14 residues. Germline V gene sequence: CDR1 LNHDA, CDR2 SQIVND (reference sequence).

This clone showed up just a few times. The rearrangement uses TRBV7-9 and TRBJ2-7; D might be TRBD1 (6 bases). The CDR3 runs 14 residues. CDR1 is SEHNR and CDR2 is FQNEAQ in the germline V gene (reference sequence). V lost 4 bases and J lost 3, with 13 bases in between. As DNA, the CDR3 is TGTGCCAGCAGCTCAGGGGACGGTAACTACGAGCAGTACTTC. It yields the protein CASSSGDGNYEQYF.

This chain uses TRBV7-6 with TRBJ1-6; perhaps TRBD1 as D (5 bases). V was pared by 5 bases and J by 14 bases, with 16 bases between. The germline gives CDR1 SGHVS, CDR2 FNYEAQ. The CDR3 runs 13 residues. The CDR3 region has the DNA TGTGCCAGCAGCAGTCCGACAGAGCCAACCCTCCACTTT. Translated, it gives CASSSPTEPTLHF.

There are a few counts of this clone. The J gene is TRBJ2-3, the V gene TRBV5-1; D is possibly TRBD1 (7 bases). V was cut by 7 bases and J by 4 bases, with 16 bases left in between. CDR1 SGHRS and CDR2 YFSETQ come from the germline V gene. This CDR3 has 14 amino acids. CDR3 protein: CASGRTGGADTQYF. CDR3 nucleotide sequence: TGCGCCAGCGGGAGGACAGGTGGGGCAGATACGCAGTATTTT. Full variable domain (missing parts from reference TRBV5-1 and TRBJ2-3): KAGVTQTPRYLIKTRGQQVTLSCSPISGHRSVSWYQQTPGQGLQFLFEYFSETQRNKGNFPGRFSGRQFSNSRSEMNVSTLELGDSALYLCASGRTGGADTQYFGPGTRLTVL.

This chain uses TRBV7-9 with TRBJ2-3; perhaps TRBD1 as D (7 bases). V lost 5 bases, J lost 6 bases, and 15 bases lay in between. Germline V CDR1 and CDR2: SEHNR, FQNEAQ (reference sequence). The CDR3 has 14 amino acids. In DNA form, the CDR3 reads TGTGCCAGCAGCCGAGCGGAGGGGGCGGATACGCAGTATTTT. Translated, it gives CASSRAEGADTQYF.

The V and J genes are TRBV18 and TRBJ2-6; 9 bases agree with TRBD1. Germline trimming cut 5 bases from V and 0 bases from J; bases unmatched to any gene: 11. CDR1 and CDR2 (germline): KGHSH, LQKENI. The CDR3 loop spans 19 amino acids. In nucleotides, the CDR3 is TGTGCCAGCTCATCTCAAAGACAGGGGGGCTACTCTGGGGCCAACGTCCTGACTTTC. As protein: CASSSQRQGGYSGANVLTF.

The chain uses TRBV6-5 and TRBJ2-7, with a possible D match to TRBD2 (6 bases). The CDR3 runs 14 residues. Germline V CDR1 and CDR2: MNHEY, SVGAGI. V lost 0 bases to trimming and J lost 6 bases, with 12 bases between them. CDR3 nucleotides: TGTGCCAGCAGTTACTCCGGGGGATCCGGCGAGCAGTACTTC. Its protein is CASSYSGGSGEQYF.

V is TRBV19 and J is TRBJ2-7, with unresolved D. CDR3 length: 13 residues. The V and J ends lost 1 base and 3 bases respectively, with 7 bases between them. Germline lookup yields CDR1 LNHDA and CDR2 SQIVND (reference sequence). The CDR3 loop reads CASSIVAGYEQYF. In DNA form, the CDR3 reads TGTGCCAGTAGTATAGTGGCAGGCTACGAGCAGTACTTC.

This clone was seen more than once but under ten times. The chain employs TRBV7-9 and TRBJ1-1, with D possibly being TRBD1 (5 bases). The CDR3 length is 14 residues. Per the germline V gene, CDR1 is SEHNR and CDR2 is FQNEAQ (reference sequence). V was trimmed by 9 bases and J by 1 base, leaving 15 bases between them. The CDR3 loop reads CASPPHQGNTEAFF. CDR3 nucleotide sequence: TGTGCCAGTCCTCCACACCAGGGGAACACTGAAGCTTTCTTT.

This sequence joins TRBV7-6 and TRBJ2-5, with D perhaps TRBD1 (6 bases). CDR3 length: 16 amino acids. The V gene lost 1 base and the J gene lost 4 bases, with 16 bases spanning the gap. Germline V gene sequence: CDR1 SGHVS, CDR2 FNYEAQ. CDR3 sequence (DNA): TGTGCCAGCAGCTTAGGCGTAGGGGGATTCCTAGAGACCCAGTACTTC. This codes for CASSLGVGGFLETQYF.

The chain uses TRBV4-3 and TRBJ2-2; D unresolved. The CDR3 sequence is 15 residues long. Germline values: CDR1 LGHNA, CDR2 YSLEER. Deletions cut 2 bases from V and 0 bases from J, with 7 bases between. Written as DNA, the CDR3 is TGCGCCAGCAGCCAATCGGCGGCGAACACCGGGGAGCTGTTTTTT. Translation gives CASSQSAANTGELFF.

This sequence joins TRBV6-1 and TRBJ1-5; no reliable D call. This CDR3 contains 12 residues. V was cut by 2 bases and J by 6 bases, with 5 bases left in between. Looked up from germline, CDR1 is MNHNS and CDR2 is SASEGT. Here the CDR3 reads CASSELAQPQHF. The CDR3 DNA is TGTGCCAGCAGTGAATTGGCTCAGCCCCAGCATTTT.

The chain employs TRBV18 and TRBJ2-5; perhaps TRBD1 as D (6 bases). CDR3 length: 13 amino acids. V shed 5 bases and J shed 1 base, with 8 bases lying between them. Per germline, CDR1 KGHSH and CDR2 LQKENI. CDR3 loop: CASSGGLQETQYF. Written as DNA, the CDR3 is TGTGCCAGCTCAGGGGGCCTCCAAGAGACCCAGTACTTC.

The J gene is TRBJ2-7, the V gene TRBV18; TRBD1 might be the D (5 bases). Germline values: CDR1 KGHSH, CDR2 LQKENI. The CDR3 is 15 residues long. Trimming took off 1 base at V and 2 bases at J, with 12 bases between the two ends. Here the CDR3 reads CASSPREQATYEQYF. CDR3 in DNA: TGTGCCAGCTCACCACGTGAACAGGCGACCTACGAGCAGTACTTC.

This clone came up once. The CDR3 is CASSLRDRDIYGYTF. The CDR3 region has the DNA TGTGCCAGCAGCTTAAGGGACAGGGATATCTATGGCTACACCTTC. The gene calls are TRBV11-2 and TRBJ1-2, with 9 bases that match TRBD1. This CDR3 is built from 15 residues. With 2 bases clipped from V and 4 bases from J, the junction kept 5 bases outside the gene matches. Germline lookup yields CDR1 SGHAT and CDR2 FQNNGV.

This clone has only a few counts. The chain combines TRBV4-2 with TRBJ1-6, with D hard to call. The CDR3 length is 15 residues. Trimming took off 1 base at V and 5 bases at J, with 9 bases between the two ends. The germline gives CDR1 LGHNA, CDR2 YNFKEQ. The CDR3 loop reads CASSQGRVNNSPLHF. The CDR3 DNA reads TGTGCCAGCAGCCAAGGGCGGGTGAATAATTCACCCCTCCACTTT.

V is TRBV5-6 and J is TRBJ2-7; perhaps TRBD1 as D (6 bases). The V gene's germline CDR1 is SGHDT and CDR2 YYEEEE. The CDR3 totals 15 residues. With 4 bases removed from V and 4 bases from J, the gap between germline ends came to 18 bases. The CDR3 sequence is CASSPQGRKGYEQYF. DNA of the CDR3: TGTGCCAGCAGCCCCCAGGGGCGGAAGGGGTACGAGCAGTACTTC.